Listed below are T cell receptor beta chains from one sample, sequenced in a study of blood T cell repertoires in COVID-19. Method: immunoSEQ multiplex PCR; TCRdb's copy keeps in-frame clones and lacks some. The sample consists of about 390,000 clones, around 87% of them appearing once. The sample consisted of peripheral blood. These receptors came from a woman between 55 and 75 years old with COVID-19, enrolled during active disease. Both conserved end residues are part of each CDR3. The order of the fields is CDR3 length, V gene, J gene, CDR3 protein.

14	TRBV9	TRBJ1-2	CASSVPGKHYGYTF
18	TRBV18	TRBJ1-4	CASSPEAVARPVNEKLFF
15	TRBV2	TRBJ1-5	CASSAGGAGNQPQHF
15	TRBV28	TRBJ2-2	CASRWTGANTGELFF
17	TRBV4-1	TRBJ2-7	CASSQDYGGALRDEQYF
16	TRBV25-1	TRBJ1-3	CASSEPGLFSGNTIYF
13	TRBV19	TRBJ2-7	CASSGQGAKEQYF
13	TRBV30	TRBJ1-6	CAWSWGQGSPLHF
14	TRBV5-4	TRBJ2-4	CASSSGTEKNIQYF
15	TRBV10-1	TRBJ2-3	CASSLGTIRGDTQYF
13	TRBV10-3	TRBJ1-4	CAISQKEGEKLFF
13	TRBV6-2/TRBV6-3	TRBJ1-2	CASSLQGYYGYTF
13	TRBV6-5	TRBJ1-1	CASSFEMNTEAFF
16	TRBV2	TRBJ1-2	CASRERRQGGNYGYTF
15	TRBV27	TRBJ1-1	CASSPGRGTNTEAFF
15	TRBV19	TRBJ2-5	CARNRTRGGQETQYF
18	TRBV5-1	TRBJ2-7	CASSSGQFDSSLIYEQYF
16	TRBV30	TRBJ1-5	CAWSVSGQYSNQPQHF
15	TRBV28	TRBJ2-4	CASSFGGVGKNIQYF
13	TRBV3-1/TRBV3-2	TRBJ1-1	CASSHDRGVRAFF
15	TRBV28	TRBJ2-1	CASSLSRQGRNEQFF
15	TRBV19	TRBJ1-5	CASNGGRTSNQPQHF
15	TRBV5-1	TRBJ2-5	CASSLGGHFQETQYF
14	TRBV9	TRBJ1-1	CASSAWTPNTEAFF
15	TRBV6-5	TRBJ1-5	CASSHRGQSNQPQHF
14	TRBV20-1	TRBJ1-1	CSASGRGERTEAFF
14	TRBV20-1	TRBJ1-4	CSASRVRTNEKLFF
14	TRBV18	TRBJ2-7	CASSRGQDSYEQYF
14	TRBV2	TRBJ2-7	CASSEKGTASEQYF
15	TRBV2	TRBJ2-1	CASVGGRTGHNEQFF
15	TRBV6-5	TRBJ2-6	CASRGGFSGANVLTF
11	TRBV29-1	TRBJ1-2	CSVEEGREDTF
14	TRBV20-1	TRBJ1-2	CSASDRQPVGGYTF
15	TRBV6-5	TRBJ1-1	CASSPGGLMNTEAFF
14	TRBV6-5	TRBJ1-5	CASRGQGSNQPQHF
14	TRBV18	TRBJ2-7	CASSRGTDLGKQYF
15	TRBV6-6	TRBJ1-2	CASSIREIGEGGYTF
14	TRBV3-1/TRBV3-2	TRBJ1-2	CASSQGRQIYGYTF
14	TRBV19	TRBJ1-5	CASSRAGRNQPQHF
15	TRBV10-3	TRBJ2-7	CAISESPGSRYEQYF
15	TRBV18	TRBJ1-5	CASSPGQGVYQPQHF
17	TRBV4-2	TRBJ1-5	CASSQEWGPYSNQPQHF
15	TRBV9	TRBJ1-6	CASSVGTEPNSPLHF
16	TRBV5-4	TRBJ2-3	CASSLGSSGVADTQYF